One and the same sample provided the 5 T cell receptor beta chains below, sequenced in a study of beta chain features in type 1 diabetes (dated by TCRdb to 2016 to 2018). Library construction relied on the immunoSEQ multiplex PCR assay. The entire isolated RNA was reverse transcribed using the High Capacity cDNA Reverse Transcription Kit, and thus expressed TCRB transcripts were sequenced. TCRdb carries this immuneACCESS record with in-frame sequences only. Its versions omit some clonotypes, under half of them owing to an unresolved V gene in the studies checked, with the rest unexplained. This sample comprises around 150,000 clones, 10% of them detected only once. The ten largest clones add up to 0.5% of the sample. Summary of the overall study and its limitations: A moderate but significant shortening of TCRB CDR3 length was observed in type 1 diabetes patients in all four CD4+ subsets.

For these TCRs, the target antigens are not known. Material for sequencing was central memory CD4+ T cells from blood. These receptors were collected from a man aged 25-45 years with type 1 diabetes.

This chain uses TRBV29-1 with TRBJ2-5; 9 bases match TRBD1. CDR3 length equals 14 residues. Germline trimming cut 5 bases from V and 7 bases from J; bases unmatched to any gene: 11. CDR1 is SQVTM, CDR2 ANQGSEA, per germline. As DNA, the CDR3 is TGCAGCGTTCTCAAGGACAGGGGCGTACGGACCCAGTACTTC. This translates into CSVLKDRGVRTQYF. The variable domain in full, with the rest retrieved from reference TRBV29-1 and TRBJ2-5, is SAVISQKPSRDICQRGTSLTIQCQVDSQVTMMFWYRQQPGQSLTLIATANQGSEATYESGFVIDKFPISRPNLTFSTLTVSNMSPEDSSIYLCSVLKDRGVRTQYFGPGTRLLVL.

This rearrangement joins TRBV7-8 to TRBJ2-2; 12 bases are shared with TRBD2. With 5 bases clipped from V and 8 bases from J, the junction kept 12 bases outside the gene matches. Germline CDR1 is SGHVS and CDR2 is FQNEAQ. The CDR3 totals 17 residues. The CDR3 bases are TGTGCCAGCAGCCCTACTAGCGGGAGGACGTCCAAGGGGGAGCTGTTTTTT. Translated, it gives CASSPTSGRTSKGELFF.

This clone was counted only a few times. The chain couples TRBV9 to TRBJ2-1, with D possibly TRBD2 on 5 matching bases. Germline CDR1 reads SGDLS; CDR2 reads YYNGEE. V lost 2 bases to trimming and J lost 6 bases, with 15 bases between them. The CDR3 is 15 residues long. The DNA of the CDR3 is TGTGCCAGCAGCGTTTCTAGCTCGCTGACCAATGAGCAGTTCTTC. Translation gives CASSVSSSLTNEQFF.

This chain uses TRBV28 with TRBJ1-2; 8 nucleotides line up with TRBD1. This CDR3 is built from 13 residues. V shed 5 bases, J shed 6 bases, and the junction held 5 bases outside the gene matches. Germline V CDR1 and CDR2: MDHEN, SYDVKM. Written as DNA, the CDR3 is TGTGCCAGCAGTCACGGACAGGGAGATGGCTACACCTTC. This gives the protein CASSHGQGDGYTF.

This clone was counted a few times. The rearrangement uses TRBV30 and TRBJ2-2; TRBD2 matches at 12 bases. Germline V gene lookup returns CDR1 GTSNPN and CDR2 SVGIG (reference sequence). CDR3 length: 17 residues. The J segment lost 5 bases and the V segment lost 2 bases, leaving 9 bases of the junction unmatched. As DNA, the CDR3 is TGTGCCTGGAGTAGGGGCCGACTAGCGGGAGAGACCGGGGAGCTGTTTTTT. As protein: CAWSRGRLAGETGELFF.